This entry lists 18 T cell receptor beta chains sequenced from one sample in a study of yellow fever vaccine responses in identical twins. TCRdb reanalysed the RT-PCR reads using MiXCR and keeps one entry per CDR3 protein. The sample records 14,000 or so distinct CDR3 sequences, 84% being singletons. The source material was T cells from blood (PBMCs), unsorted or a sorted subset (not recorded which), sampled before or after yellow fever vaccination (not recorded which). The receptors were gathered from a woman between 18 and 29 years old who received the yellow fever vaccine.

This clonotype is a singleton in its sample. V is TRBV5-1 and J is TRBJ2-5, with D perhaps given as TRBD1 or TRBD2 (5 bases each). In germline, CDR1 is SGHRS, CDR2 YFSETQ. Trimming pared 0 bases from V and 2 bases from J, leaving 8 bases between. The CDR3 covers 14 residues. CDR3 bases: TGCGCCAGCAGCTTGGAGTGGGGGCAAGAGACCCAGTACTTC. It is translated as CASSLEWGQETQYF.

The chain carries TRBV11-1 and TRBJ2-3, with 8 nucleotides matching TRBD1. The J segment lost 6 bases and the V segment lost 2 bases, leaving 10 bases of the junction unmatched. CDR1 is SGHAT and CDR2 is FQDESV in the germline V gene (reference sequence). The CDR3 runs 16 residues. The CDR3 DNA reads TGTGCCAGCAGCTTACCAAGTCAGGGGGCGGGTGATACGCAGTATTTT. Amino acids: CASSLPSQGAGDTQYF. Full variable domain (rest looked up from reference TRBV11-1 and TRBJ2-3): EAEVAQSPRYKITEKSQAVAFWCDPISGHATLYWYRQILGQGPELLVQFQDESVVDDSQLPKDRFSAERLKGVDSTLKIQPAELGDSAMYLCASSLPSQGAGDTQYFGPGTRLTVL.

V is TRBV11-1 and J is TRBJ1-1; weak D call: TRBD1 (5 bases). The CDR3 has 15 residues. V was pared by 1 base and J by 1 base, with 10 bases between. Germline V CDR1 and CDR2: SGHAT, FQDESV (reference sequence). DNA for the CDR3: TGTGCCAGCAGCTTAGGGACAAATACGAACACTGAAGCTTTCTTT. Translation gives CASSLGTNTNTEAFF.

This chain uses TRBV5-4 with TRBJ1-4; D gene uncertain. The length of the CDR3 is 14 residues. V lost 0 bases, J lost 6 bases, and 9 bases lay in between. Germline-derived CDR1 and CDR2 are SGHNT and YYREEE (reference sequence). The CDR3 coding sequence is TGTGCCAGCAGCTTGGACGGGTGGGATGAAAAACTGTTTTTT. Its protein is CASSLDGWDEKLFF.

The V call is TRBV2, the J call TRBJ1-5, with D hard to call. Germline values: CDR1 SNHLY, CDR2 FYNNEI. The CDR3 sequence is 14 residues long. V lost 0 bases and J 2 bases, leaving 5 bases between the germline ends. CDR3 loop: CASSEALGNQPQHF. In DNA, the CDR3 is TGTGCCAGCAGTGAAGCGCTGGGCAATCAGCCCCAGCATTTT.

This sequence joins TRBV24-1 and TRBJ2-3; D is unclear. Trimming shortened V by 0 bases and J by 5 bases, and 2 bases separated the two germline ends. Germline CDR1 and CDR2: KGHDR and SFDVKD. The CDR3 has 12 amino acids. The CDR3 DNA reads as TGTGCCACCAGTGATTTGGGAGATACGCAGTATTTT. This gives the protein CATSDLGDTQYF.

V gene TRBV11-2 combines with J gene TRBJ2-1; no clear D. Trimming took off 2 bases at V and 2 bases at J, with 10 bases between the two ends. The germline V gene has CDR1 SGHAT and CDR2 FQNNGV. The CDR3 runs 15 residues. The CDR3 nucleotides are TGTGCCAGCAGCTTATCCTACGCTACCTACAATGAGCAGTTCTTC. Translated, it gives CASSLSYATYNEQFF.

This chain connects TRBV2 to TRBJ1-5; D is possibly TRBD1 (6 bases). With 2 bases removed from V and 4 bases from J, the gap between germline ends came to 9 bases. The CDR3 contains 14 residues. Looked up from germline, CDR1 is SNHLY and CDR2 is FYNNEI. The CDR3 DNA reads TGTGCCAGCAGTGAAAGAGGGGGTAATCAGCCCCAGCATTTT. Amino acid sequence: CASSERGGNQPQHF.

The chain recombines TRBV29-1 with TRBJ1-2; 7 bases agree with TRBD1. The CDR3 is made up of 13 amino acids. V shed 3 bases and J 5 bases; nucleotides not matched to a gene: 6. In germline, CDR1 is SQVTM, CDR2 ANQGSEA. The CDR3 spells CSVDKGQPYGYTF. DNA for the CDR3: TGCAGCGTTGACAAGGGACAGCCATATGGCTACACCTTC.

In this sample, this clonotype turned up once. V gene TRBV20-1 combines with J gene TRBJ2-1; TRBD2 agrees at 8 bases. Trimming at V came to 3 bases and at J to 6 bases, leaving 1 base not matched to a gene. Germline V lookup: CDR1 DFQATT, CDR2 SNEGSKA (reference sequence). This CDR3 has 12 amino acids. The CDR3 protein is CSASGGGNEQFF. The CDR3, as DNA: TGCAGTGCTAGCGGGGGGGGCAATGAGCAGTTCTTC.

The chain employs TRBV20-1 and TRBJ1-1; TRBD1 matches at 7 bases. V trimming: 3 bases; J trimming: 5 bases; junction bases outside the gene matches: 12. CDR1 is DFQATT and CDR2 is SNEGSKA in the germline V gene (reference sequence). The CDR3 consists of 15 residues. CDR3 protein: CSASRDRGQWTEAFF. CDR3 DNA sequence: TGCAGTGCTAGCCGGGACCGGGGACAGTGGACTGAAGCTTTCTTT.

The chain recombines TRBV18 with TRBJ1-1; 7 nucleotides agree with TRBD1. Germline values: CDR1 KGHSH, CDR2 LQKENI. Losses at the gene ends were 0 bases for V and 1 base for J; bases not matched to a gene: 5. CDR3 length equals 16 residues. CDR3 region: CASSPPGQRSNTEAFF. The CDR3 DNA reads TGTGCCAGCTCACCACCGGGACAGAGATCGAACACTGAAGCTTTCTTT.

As regards this clonotype: The final CDR3 position lacks the conserved phenylalanine or tryptophan, pointing to a likely read error. This chain uses TRBV20-1 with TRBJ2-3, with a tentative D call TRBD2 (6 bases). V lost 6 bases, J lost 0 bases, and 10 bases lay in between. Germline lookup yields CDR1 DFQATT and CDR2 SNEGSKA (reference sequence). The CDR3 is 13 amino acids. For the CDR3, the DNA is TGCAGTGCCCTAGGAGGGAGCACAGATACGCAGTATCTT. Translated, it gives CSALGGSTDTQYL.

The chain recombines TRBV12-3 or TRBV12-4 with TRBJ2-3, with TRBD2 matching 13 bases. This CDR3 has 16 residues. V gave up 5 bases and J gave up 2 bases; unmatched junction bases: 4. The CDR3 loop is CASSKGTSGTTDTQYF. CDR3 nucleotides: TGTGCCAGCAGTAAGGGGACTAGCGGGACCACAGATACGCAGTATTTT.

This chain connects TRBV7-9 to TRBJ2-3; the match to TRBD2 covers 8 bases. The CDR3 has 16 residues. In germline, CDR1 is SEHNR, CDR2 FQNEAQ (reference sequence). V shed 3 bases, J shed 4 bases, and the junction held 9 bases outside the gene matches. The CDR3: CASSFLPAGAPDTQYF. CDR3 nucleotide sequence: TGTGCCAGCAGCTTTCTTCCAGCGGGAGCTCCAGATACGCAGTATTTT. The full variable domain, completed using reference TRBV7-9 and TRBJ2-3, is DTGVSQNPRHKITKRGQNVTFRCDPISEHNRLYWYRQTLGQGPEFLTYFQNEAQLEKSRLLSDRFSAERPKGSFSTLEIQRTEQGDSAMYLCASSFLPAGAPDTQYFGPGTRLTVL.

The gene calls are TRBV18 and TRBJ2-1; 10 positions agree with TRBD2. V dropped 6 bases and J dropped 9; count of bases not matched to a gene: 11. The length of the CDR3 is 15 residues. Germline assignment: CDR1 KGHSH and CDR2 LQKENI. The CDR3 region has the DNA TGTGCCAGCTCGTTGACTAGCGGGCTACGGAGTGAGCAGTTCTTC. The encoded protein is CASSLTSGLRSEQFF.

The chain employs TRBV29-1 and TRBJ2-3; possible D gene TRBD2, 6 bases. This CDR3 is 13 amino acids long. Trimming left V 6 bases short and J 7 bases short, with 17 bases between. The germline V gene encodes CDR1 SQVTM and CDR2 ANQGSEA. The CDR3 loop reads CSVYKEGQNTQYF. CDR3 coding DNA: TGCAGCGTGTACAAGGAGGGGCAAAATACGCAGTATTTT.

This chain joins TRBV4-3 and TRBJ2-2; the match to TRBD2 covers 12 bases. The length of the CDR3 is 20 residues. Germline CDR1 and CDR2: LGHNA and YSLEER. Losses at the gene ends were 2 bases for V and 2 bases for J; bases not matched to a gene: 12. The CDR3 protein is CASSQNAGLAGGINTGELFF. In nucleotides, the CDR3 is TGCGCCAGCAGCCAAAACGCCGGGCTAGCGGGGGGGATAAACACCGGGGAGCTGTTTTTT.